The text below deals with one T cell receptor (beta chain). Profiling relied on immunoSEQ multiplex PCR, and the TCRdb table lists in-frame clones only, not all of them. This table has under 200,000 clones, approximately 79% appearing once. The entry originates in a study of blood T cell repertoires in COVID-19. Whole-study context: The United States, Italy and Spain provided the acute and convalescent COVID-19 samples. PBMCs, B-cell-depleted T cells, or T cells were the source of the cDNA or gDNA that made up the material.

Germline CDR1 is SGHDN and CDR2 is FVKESK. Trimming shortened V by 1 base and J by 0 bases, and 10 bases separated the two germline ends. The CDR3 contains 16 residues. The chain has TRBV14 and TRBJ2-1; the D gene is possibly TRBD2 (6 bases). The sequence came from a man aged 55 to 69 with active or convalescent COVID-19. Sequenced sample: peripheral blood. The CDR3 loop is CASSQGTTSSYNEQFF. The DNA of the CDR3 is TGTGCCAGCAGCCAAGGGACTACGAGCTCCTACAATGAGCAGTTCTTC.